This passage covers 29 T cell receptor beta chains from one sample sequenced in a study of CD4 T cells in relation to SARS-CoV-2 and coronaviruses. Antigen specificity for these receptors is unknown. Unexposed donor CD4+ T cells date from about 2011-2018, before the COVID-19 pandemic. After approximately ten days of culture, CD4+ T cells were isolated. TCRdb's table, derived via immunoSEQ multiplex PCR, lists solely in-frame clones and lacks some. The data contain 10,000 to 13,000 clones, roughly 88% of them singletons. The sample was CD4+ T cells from PBMCs, cultured in vitro. Receptors were obtained from a human donor in good health.

This chain uses TRBV5-8 with TRBJ2-1; TRBD2 matches at 11 bases. The trim removed 0 bases at V and 5 bases at J, leaving 7 bases unmatched. The CDR3 is 17 residues long. CDR1 is SGHTS, CDR2 YDEGEE, per germline. CDR3 DNA sequence: TGTGCCAGCAGCTTGGTACTAGCGGGAGTTGGGGACAATGAGCAGTTCTTC. Encoded protein: CASSLVLAGVGDNEQFF.

The chain uses TRBV7-9 and TRBJ2-7, with TRBD2 as a possible D gene (6 bases). The CDR3 spans 15 residues. CDR1 SEHNR and CDR2 FQNEAQ come from the germline V gene (reference sequence). V was shortened by 5 bases and J by 4 bases, with 18 bases between the two germline ends. CDR3 coding DNA: TGTGCCAGCAGCCTCTTGGGGGGAGACAGATACGAGCAGTACTTC. It is translated as CASSLLGGDRYEQYF.

V and J are TRBV6-5 and TRBJ2-2; TRBD1 agrees at 10 bases. The CDR3 loop spans 14 amino acids. The J segment lost 7 bases and the V segment lost 8 bases, leaving 7 bases of the junction unmatched. Per germline, CDR1 MNHEY and CDR2 SVGAGI. The chain's CDR3 is CASEGTGVGGELFF. As DNA, the CDR3 is TGTGCCAGCGAAGGGACAGGGGTAGGCGGGGAGCTGTTTTTT.

The genes are TRBV6-6 and TRBJ2-1, with a tentative D call TRBD2 (5 bases). V was cut by 6 bases and J by 3 bases, with 9 bases left in between. This CDR3 spans 13 amino acids. Germline V CDR1 and CDR2: MNHNY, SVGAGI (reference sequence). This CDR3 is CASSPGDYNEQFF. Written as DNA, the CDR3 is TGTGCCAGCAGCCCCGGGGACTACAATGAGCAGTTCTTC.

The J gene is TRBJ2-7, the V gene TRBV19; D remains unclear. There are 14 residues in the CDR3. V lost 5 bases and J lost 3, with 14 bases in between. Germline V lookup: CDR1 LNHDA, CDR2 SQIVND (reference sequence). The CDR3 reads CASSDRYMVYEQYF. The CDR3 DNA sequence: TGTGCCAGTAGTGACCGCTATATGGTCTACGAGCAGTACTTC.

The CDR3 nucleotides are TGTGCCAGCAGTTGGACTAGCGGGAGAGAGACCCAGTACTTC. Amino acids: CASSWTSGRETQYF. The chain carries TRBV6-2 or TRBV6-3 and TRBJ2-5, with 13 bases matching TRBD2. Looked up from germline, CDR1 is MNHEY and CDR2 is SVGEGT. CDR3 length: 14 amino acids. The V gene end was trimmed by 4 bases and the J gene end by 4 bases; junction bases not matched to a gene: 0.

This clone was picked up one time. Relative to the germline gene, one junction end is altered; a read error may explain this. The rearrangement uses TRBV6-2 or TRBV6-3 and TRBJ2-7; D is undetermined. The CDR3 spans 16 residues. Per germline, CDR1 MNHEY and CDR2 SVGEGT. CDR3 nucleotides: TGTGCCAGCAGTTACTCGATTCGGCGGATGTCCTCCGAGCAGTACTTC. This gives the protein CASSYSIRRMSSEQYF.

The rearrangement joins TRBV27 to TRBJ1-5; D call uncertain. The length of the CDR3 is 14 residues. Germline values: CDR1 MNHEY, CDR2 SMNVEV (reference sequence). V was shortened by 4 bases and J by 5 bases, with 12 bases between the two germline ends. The CDR3 region is CASSSRTVDQPQHF. The DNA of the CDR3 is TGTGCCAGCAGTTCGCGGACGGTCGATCAGCCCCAGCATTTT.

This clone occurred once. CDR3 amino acids: CASSPLWTGSTDTQYF. DNA of the CDR3: TGTGCCAGCAGCCCACTCTGGACAGGGAGCACAGATACGCAGTATTTT. The J gene is TRBJ2-3, the V gene TRBV7-9; TRBD1 aligns across 8 bases. Germline values: CDR1 SEHNR, CDR2 FQNEAQ (reference sequence). The CDR3 runs to 16 residues. V was pared by 5 bases and J by 0 bases, with 7 bases of the junction left unmatched.

This clone has just one count. The rearrangement uses TRBV19 and TRBJ2-7, with 8 positions matching TRBD1. The CDR3 sequence is 12 residues long. The J segment lost 6 bases and the V segment lost 6 bases, leaving 4 bases of the junction unmatched. The V gene's germline CDR1 is LNHDA and CDR2 SQIVND (reference sequence). The CDR3 bases are TGTGCCAGTAGGATGACAGGGGCCGAGCAGTACTTC. Its translation is CASRMTGAEQYF. The full variable domain, its missing parts supplied by reference TRBV19 and TRBJ2-7, is DGGITQSPKYLFRKEGQNVTLSCEQNLNHDAMYWYRQDPGQGLRLIYYSQIVNDFQKGDIAEGYSVSREKKESFPLTVTSAQKNPTAFYLCASRMTGAEQYFGPGTRLTVT.

The chain recombines TRBV9 with TRBJ2-3; 12 bases line up with TRBD2. The junction had 1 base not matched to a gene; V was cut back by 0 bases and J by 2 bases. CDR3 length: 16 residues. The germline V gene encodes CDR1 SGDLS and CDR2 YYNGEE. CDR3 bases: TGTGCCAGCAGCGTAGGGACTAGCGGGGTCACAGATACGCAGTATTTT. Its translation is CASSVGTSGVTDTQYF.

This clone is a singleton in its sample. The chain has TRBV28 and TRBJ2-7; 8 nucleotides line up with TRBD2. This CDR3 has 15 residues. V was clipped by 6 bases and J by 3 bases; unmatched bases: 10. Germline-derived CDR1 and CDR2 are MDHEN and SYDVKM. The CDR3, as DNA: TGTGCCAGCAGGGCCTCGGTAGCGGGAAGCTACGAGCAGTACTTC. It encodes CASRASVAGSYEQYF.

Only one count was recorded for this clone. The rearrangement joins TRBV28 to TRBJ2-1; 9 nucleotides line up with TRBD2. This CDR3 has 15 amino acids. With 5 bases clipped from V and 4 bases from J, the junction kept 6 bases outside the gene matches. CDR1 is MDHEN, CDR2 SYDVKM, per germline. CDR3 loop: CASSKAGGLYNEQFF. CDR3 in DNA: TGTGCCAGCAGTAAAGCGGGAGGCCTATACAATGAGCAGTTCTTC.

This rearrangement joins TRBV5-1 to TRBJ1-3; D uncertain. Germline CDR1 reads SGHRS; CDR2 reads YFSETQ. The V gene lost 1 base and the J gene lost 0 bases, with 5 bases spanning the gap. This CDR3 is 14 amino acids long. CDR3 residues: CASSLTISGNTIYF. The DNA of the CDR3 is TGCGCCAGCAGCTTGACGATCTCTGGAAACACCATATATTTT.

This clone was picked up a small number of times. A junction end diverges from the germline sequence, so it may reflect a read error. This chain links TRBV27 with TRBJ1-6, with 8 bases lining up with TRBD1. The germline V gene has CDR1 MNHEY and CDR2 SMNVEV (reference sequence). The CDR3 totals 15 residues. The CDR3 reads CASSHRDRYTSPLHF. CDR3 nucleotide sequence: TGTGCCAGCAGCCACCGGGACAGGTATACTTCACCCCTCCACTTT.

DNA for the CDR3: TGCAGCGCCGGACGGACAGGGGAGGGCTACACCTTC. It encodes CSAGRTGEGYTF. V usage is TRBV29-1 and J usage is TRBJ1-2, with 9 bases lining up with TRBD1. The V segment lost 7 bases and the J segment 8 bases; nucleotides outside the gene matches: 8. The CDR3 length is 12 residues. Per the germline V gene, CDR1 is SQVTM and CDR2 is ANQGSEA.

There are a few counts of this clone. CDR3 region: CASSFRDRDEEQYF. DNA of the CDR3: TGTGCCAGCAGCTTCCGGGACAGGGATGAAGAGCAGTACTTC. The chain employs TRBV21-1 and TRBJ2-7; the table's TRBD1 call for D was not verified on the DNA. TRBV21-1 is shown as a pseudogene. This CDR3 spans 14 amino acids.

DNA of the CDR3: TGCGCCAGCAGATCTACGGGAAGCCTTAATCAGCCCCAGCATTTT. It yields the protein CASRSTGSLNQPQHF. The chain employs TRBV23-1 and TRBJ1-5, with D hard to call. TRBV23-1 has ORF status, its function being uncertain. The length of the CDR3 is 15 residues. V lost 6 bases and J 4 bases, leaving 16 bases between the germline ends.

The chain is built from TRBV7-8 and TRBJ1-2, with TRBD1 matching 8 bases. This CDR3 contains 12 residues. The junction had 4 bases not matched to a gene; V was cut back by 5 bases and J by 8 bases. CDR1 and CDR2 (germline): SGHVS, FQNEAQ. This chain's CDR3 is CASSRRGRGYTF. In nucleotides, the CDR3 is TGTGCCAGCAGCCGCAGGGGGCGAGGCTACACCTTC.

This chain links TRBV6-2 or TRBV6-3 with TRBJ2-5; tentatively, D is TRBD2 (5 bases). From germline, CDR1 is MNHEY and CDR2 SVGEGT. This CDR3 has 14 amino acids. Trimming removed 0 bases from V and 2 bases from J, with 7 bases in between. The CDR3 spells CASSYSRRQETQYF. CDR3 DNA: TGTGCCAGCAGTTACTCTAGGAGGCAAGAGACCCAGTACTTC.

The chain combines TRBV7-8 with TRBJ2-1; the D gene is possibly TRBD2 (6 bases). The V and J ends lost 2 bases and 4 bases respectively, with 21 bases between them. Germline-derived CDR1 and CDR2 are SGHVS and FQNEAQ. This CDR3 contains 18 residues. DNA for the CDR3: TGTGCCAGCAGCTTAACCCGACCAGGGTACGGGACTTACAATGAGCAGTTCTTC. Translated, it gives CASSLTRPGYGTYNEQFF.

The chain uses TRBV11-3 and TRBJ2-2, with 8 bases identical to TRBD1. From germline, CDR1 is SGHNT and CDR2 YENEEA. This CDR3 comprises 16 residues. V was clipped by 2 bases and J by 4 bases; unmatched bases: 6. The CDR3 bases are TGTGCCAGCAGCTTAAGATTCGGACAGGGCACCGGGGAGCTGTTTTTT. This gives the protein CASSLRFGQGTGELFF.

This sequence joins TRBV6-2 or TRBV6-3 and TRBJ2-7; 10 bases align to TRBD2. The junction had 3 bases not matched to a gene; V was cut back by 7 bases and J by 0 bases. The germline V gene has CDR1 MNHEY and CDR2 SVGEGT. The CDR3 runs 14 residues. Here the CDR3 DNA reads TGTGCCAGCATCCCTAGCGGGGGCTCCTACGAGCAGTACTTC. This encodes CASIPSGGSYEQYF.

The chain has TRBV28 and TRBJ2-2; 7 positions match TRBD1. The germline V gene has CDR1 MDHEN and CDR2 SYDVKM. V trimming: 5 bases; J trimming: 4 bases; junction bases outside the gene matches: 4. The CDR3 sequence is 14 residues long. The CDR3 loop reads CASSTTGVTGELFF. Written as DNA, the CDR3 is TGTGCCAGCAGTACAACAGGGGTCACCGGGGAGCTGTTTTTT.

This chain connects TRBV4-1 to TRBJ2-3; 10 nucleotides align to TRBD1. After removal of 3 bases from V and 5 bases from J, the junction contained 5 bases not matched to a gene. CDR1 is MGHRA, CDR2 YSYEKL, per germline. This CDR3 region has 15 residues. CDR3 residues: CASSQGQGNIDTQYF. Here the CDR3 DNA reads TGCGCCAGCAGCCAGGGACAGGGGAATATAGATACGCAGTATTTT.

The chain joins TRBV11-2 to TRBJ2-3; D not certain. Germline CDR1 and CDR2: SGHAT and FQNNGV. Between the trimmed V and J ends, which lost 1 base and 0 bases, there was a span of 11 bases. The CDR3 length is 16 residues. The DNA for the CDR3 is TGTGCCAGCAGCTTAGGAGTGCAGCCTAGCACAGATACGCAGTATTTT. Its translation: CASSLGVQPSTDTQYF.

In its sample, this clone was seen once. The V gene is TRBV9, the J gene TRBJ2-1; 9 nucleotides align to TRBD2. Looked up from germline, CDR1 is SGDLS and CDR2 is YYNGEE. The V segment lost 5 bases and the J segment 0 bases; nucleotides outside the gene matches: 3. The CDR3 runs to 15 residues. The CDR3 region has the DNA TGTGCCAGCAGAGATAGCGGGAGCTCCTACAATGAGCAGTTCTTC. Protein: CASRDSGSSYNEQFF.

The chain employs TRBV7-2 and TRBJ2-5; 9 bases line up with TRBD2. CDR3 length equals 17 residues. V gave up 2 bases and J gave up 4 bases; unmatched junction bases: 11. Germline loops: CDR1 SGHTA, CDR2 FQGNSA. CDR3 DNA: TGTGCCAGCAGCTTAACGTCGGCGCGGGGGGGCCCAGAGACCCAGTACTTC. It encodes CASSLTSARGGPETQYF.

This clone was observed once. The chain carries TRBV5-6 and TRBJ2-7; D is ambiguous. The CDR3 extends over 14 amino acids. V was pared by 0 bases and J by 2 bases, with 9 bases between. Germline V gene data show CDR1 as SGHDT and CDR2 as YYEEEE. The CDR3 bases are TGTGCCAGCAGCTTGGTCTGGGTCCCCTACGAGCAGTACTTC. Translation gives CASSLVWVPYEQYF.